These 21 T cell receptor beta chains came from one sample sequenced in a study of blood T cell repertoires in COVID-19. Data came from immunoSEQ multiplex PCR; TCRdb stores just in-frame clones and leaves some out. The profile shows about 170,000 clones, 82% of them singletons. The sample was peripheral blood. The receptors stem from a woman between 40 and 55 years old with COVID-19, enrolled during active disease.

The chain is built from TRBV28 and TRBJ2-6; TRBD1 matches 10 bases. J lost 4 bases, V lost 3 bases, and 6 bases had no gene match. This CDR3 is 17 amino acids long. Germline-derived CDR1 and CDR2 are MDHEN and SYDVKM. CDR3 sequence reads: CASSFWGTGVGANVLTF. The CDR3 bases are TGTGCCAGCAGTTTTTGGGGGACAGGGGTAGGGGCCAACGTCCTGACTTTC.

CDR3 protein: CASSDGGWETQYF. For the CDR3, the DNA is TGTGCCAGCAGTGATGGGGGGTGGGAGACCCAGTACTTC. The chain uses TRBV6-1 and TRBJ2-5, with a possible D match to TRBD2 (6 bases). Germline V lookup: CDR1 MNHNS, CDR2 SASEGT. Trimming pared 3 bases from V and 5 bases from J, leaving 10 bases between. The CDR3 is 13 residues long.

The sample holds one count of this clone. The chain links TRBV19 to TRBJ2-2; tentatively, D is TRBD1 (5 bases). V was shortened by 6 bases and J by 3 bases, with 11 bases between the two germline ends. The CDR3 extends over 14 amino acids. Germline V gene data show CDR1 as LNHDA and CDR2 as SQIVND (reference sequence). CDR3 sequence: CASSSGFDTGELFF. Here the CDR3 DNA reads TGTGCCAGTAGCTCAGGGTTTGACACCGGGGAGCTGTTTTTT. The full variable domain, completed using reference TRBV19 and TRBJ2-2, is DGGITQSPKYLFRKEGQNVTLSCEQNLNHDAMYWYRQDPGQGLRLIYYSQIVNDFQKGDIAEGYSVSREKKESFPLTVTSAQKNPTAFYLCASSSGFDTGELFFGEGSRLTVL.

The chain combines TRBV27 with TRBJ1-1, with D maybe TRBD1 (5 bases). This CDR3 comprises 15 residues. V was pared by 2 bases and J by 0 bases, with 10 bases between. Germline loops: CDR1 MNHEY, CDR2 SMNVEV (reference sequence). Here the CDR3 reads CASSLRAGMNTEAFF. DNA for the CDR3: TGTGCCAGCAGTTTAAGAGCAGGGATGAACACTGAAGCTTTCTTT.

The chain combines TRBV2 with TRBJ1-3; D is ambiguous. The CDR3 runs to 15 residues. V gave up 7 bases and J gave up 2 bases, with 15 bases separating them. Germline V CDR1 and CDR2: SNHLY, FYNNEI. The chain's CDR3 is CASILDSQTGNTIYF. CDR3 in DNA: TGTGCCAGCATCTTAGACTCGCAAACTGGAAACACCATATATTTT.

This rearrangement joins TRBV7-9 to TRBJ2-5; the match to TRBD2 covers 9 bases. There are 16 residues in the CDR3. The J segment lost 4 bases and the V segment lost 5 bases, leaving 11 bases of the junction unmatched. CDR1 is SEHNR and CDR2 is FQNEAQ in the germline V gene (reference sequence). The CDR3 DNA is TGTGCCAGCAGCCCCCCGGGGACTAGCTATGCAGAGACCCAGTACTTC. Translation: CASSPPGTSYAETQYF.

V and J are TRBV30 and TRBJ1-2; D unclear. Trimming shortened V by 3 bases and J by 7 bases, and 15 bases separated the two germline ends. The CDR3 sequence is 13 residues long. Germline V CDR1 and CDR2: GTSNPN, SVGIG (reference sequence). In DNA, the CDR3 is TGTGCCTGGAGCGTTTGGACTCGCGGTGGCTACACCTTC. Translation gives CAWSVWTRGGYTF.

This chain links TRBV11-2 with TRBJ1-3, with a tentative D call TRBD1 (6 bases). This CDR3 is built from 15 residues. The germline V and J ends were trimmed by 5 bases and 4 bases, with 15 bases remaining between them. Per the germline V gene, CDR1 is SGHAT and CDR2 is FQNNGV. The CDR3 loop is CASSRRQGSGNTIYF. In DNA form, the CDR3 reads TGTGCCAGCAGCCGCCGGCAGGGGTCAGGAAACACCATATATTTT.

This clone has more than one count but fewer than ten. The chain combines TRBV14 with TRBJ2-3; 7 bases match TRBD2. Germline CDR1 SGHDN, CDR2 FVKESK. The CDR3 spans 16 residues. J was trimmed by 4 bases and V by 3 bases; bases with no gene match: 10. The CDR3 bases are TGTGCCAGCAGCCACCGAAGGGCGGGAGCCCCAGATACGCAGTATTTT. This codes for CASSHRRAGAPDTQYF.

CDR3 DNA: TGTGCCAGCAGTTACCCCGCAAGGACAGGGGGGTTCTATGGCTACACCTTC. Its translation is CASSYPARTGGFYGYTF. The gene calls are TRBV6-2 or TRBV6-3 and TRBJ1-2; 10 bases map to TRBD1. The V gene end was trimmed by 2 bases and the J gene end by 4 bases; junction bases not matched to a gene: 10. Germline V lookup: CDR1 MNHEY, CDR2 SVGEGT. The CDR3 sequence is 17 residues long.

The J gene is TRBJ2-1, the V gene TRBV11-2; D is undetermined. V lost 5 bases, J lost 0 bases, and 11 bases lay in between. The V gene's germline CDR1 is SGHAT and CDR2 FQNNGV. The CDR3 sequence is 15 residues long. This CDR3 is CASSPNGYSYNEQFF. DNA of the CDR3: TGTGCCAGCAGCCCCAACGGGTACTCCTACAATGAGCAGTTCTTC.

The J gene is TRBJ1-1, the V gene TRBV6-5; D is unresolved. The CDR3 covers 11 residues. Germline CDR1 reads MNHEY; CDR2 reads SVGAGI. With 7 bases removed from V and 5 bases from J, the gap between germline ends came to 8 bases. In nucleotides, the CDR3 is TGTGCCAGCACCAAGCGGACTGAAGCTTTCTTT. As protein: CASTKRTEAFF.

This chain links TRBV30 with TRBJ1-2; 8 nucleotides line up with TRBD1. Germline V lookup: CDR1 GTSNPN, CDR2 SVGIG (reference sequence). The junction had 9 bases not matched to a gene; V was cut back by 0 bases and J by 3 bases. The CDR3 spans 16 residues. CDR3 sequence: CAWSVQGARGDYGYTF. In DNA, the CDR3 is TGTGCCTGGAGTGTGCAGGGGGCCCGAGGTGACTATGGCTACACCTTC.

This clone has more than one count but fewer than ten. The chain has TRBV4-2 and TRBJ2-2, with a possible D match to TRBD2 (6 bases). This CDR3 is built from 17 residues. Germline-derived CDR1 and CDR2 are LGHNA and YNFKEQ. V lost 5 bases to trimming and J lost 5 bases, with 21 bases between them. The CDR3 region has the DNA TGTGCCAGCAGCTCTCGTGAGGAGGGAGGCGGGACCGGGGAGCTGTTTTTT. Residues: CASSSREEGGGTGELFF.

This clone was counted between two and nine times. The gene calls are TRBV11-3 and TRBJ2-1, with D tentatively TRBD1 (5 bases). V gave up 5 bases and J gave up 2 bases, with 13 bases separating them. The CDR3 is 15 amino acids. The V gene's germline CDR1 is SGHNT and CDR2 YENEEA. For the CDR3, the DNA is TGTGCCAGCAGCCAAGACCGACAGCCCTACAATGAGCAGTTCTTC. Translated: CASSQDRQPYNEQFF.

This clone was counted once. The CDR3 region is CASSQLGGEEKETQYF. The CDR3 DNA reads TGTGCCAGCAGCCAACTCGGGGGGGAAGAAAAAGAGACCCAGTACTTC. This rearrangement joins TRBV3-1 (or the pseudogene TRBV3-2) to TRBJ2-5; 8 nucleotides match TRBD2. V shed 2 bases, J shed 3 bases, and the junction held 8 bases outside the gene matches. CDR3 size: 16 residues. The germline gives CDR1 LGHDT, CDR2 YNNKEL (reference sequence).

This chain uses TRBV7-2 with TRBJ2-3; possible D gene TRBD2, 6 bases. From germline, CDR1 is SGHTA and CDR2 FQGNSA. The ends were cut back, 2 bases at V and 7 bases at J, with 16 bases in the middle. This CDR3 contains 15 residues. As DNA, the CDR3 is TGTGCCAGCAGCTTATTCGGCGGGAATTTGAATACGCAGTATTTT. This translates into CASSLFGGNLNTQYF.

The table lists this clone with a few counts. The gene calls are TRBV2 and TRBJ2-7; D gene unclear. The CDR3 sequence is 13 residues long. CDR1 and CDR2 from the germline V gene are SNHLY and FYNNEI. V lost 5 bases, J lost 1 base, and 9 bases lay in between. CDR3 loop: CASSQQASYEQYV. Written as DNA, the CDR3 is TGTGCCAGCAGTCAGCAGGCATCCTACGAGCAGTACGTC.

The chain uses TRBV21-1 and TRBJ2-7; TRBD2, as called in the table, went unchecked against the DNA. TRBV21-1 is a pseudogene segment. CDR3 length equals 17 residues. The CDR3: CASSNSPRRGPNYEQYV. CDR3 nucleotides: TGTGCCAGCAGCAACTCCCCCCGGCGGGGTCCTAACTACGAGCAGTACGTC.

V gene TRBV19 combines with J gene TRBJ2-1, with 10 bases aligning to TRBD2. V was clipped by 5 bases and J by 7 bases; unmatched bases: 5. CDR3 length: 14 amino acids. From germline, CDR1 is LNHDA and CDR2 SQIVND (reference sequence). CDR3 protein: CASSLASGRNEQFF. DNA of the CDR3: TGTGCCAGTAGTTTGGCTAGCGGGAGAAATGAGCAGTTCTTC.

The rearrangement joins TRBV19 to TRBJ2-7, with 7 bases lining up with TRBD1. V lost 2 bases and J lost 2; bases outside the gene matches: 3. The CDR3 loop spans 14 amino acids. Germline V gene data show CDR1 as LNHDA and CDR2 as SQIVND (reference sequence). The CDR3 region is CASSIRGQTYEQYF. The CDR3 bases are TGTGCCAGTAGTATAAGGGGACAGACCTACGAGCAGTACTTC.